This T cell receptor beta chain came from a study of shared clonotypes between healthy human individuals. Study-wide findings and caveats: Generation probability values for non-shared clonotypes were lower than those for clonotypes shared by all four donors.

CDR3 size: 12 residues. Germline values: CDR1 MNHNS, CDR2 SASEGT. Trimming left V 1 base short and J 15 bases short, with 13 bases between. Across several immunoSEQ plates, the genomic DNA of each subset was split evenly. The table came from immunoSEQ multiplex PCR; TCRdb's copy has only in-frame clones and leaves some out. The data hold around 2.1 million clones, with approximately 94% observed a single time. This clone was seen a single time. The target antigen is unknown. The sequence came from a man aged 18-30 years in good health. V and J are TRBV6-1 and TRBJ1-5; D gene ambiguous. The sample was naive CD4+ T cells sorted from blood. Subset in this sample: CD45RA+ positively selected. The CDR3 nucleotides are TGTGCCAGCAGTGAAGGTGGGATTGCAGGGCATTTT. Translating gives CASSEGGIAGHF.